What follows are 2 T cell receptor beta chains derived from one specimen sequenced in a study of T-cell memory formation after mild COVID-19. MiXCR was run by TCRdb on the 5' RACE reads, yielding one entry per CDR3 protein. The sample lists roughly 510,000 distinct CDR3 sequences, roughly 17% seen once, with about 8.1% in the top ten. The sequencing input was PBMCs or a T cell subset sorted from them (not recorded which). The receptor source for this set is an adult woman who had mild COVID-19 (a few samples of this study predate the infection). Cell type and time point are not known.

This clonotype was picked up a small number of times. V gene TRBV6-2 or TRBV6-3 combines with J gene TRBJ1-5; 9 nucleotides agree with TRBD1. CDR1 MNHEY and CDR2 SVGEGT come from the germline V gene. Trimming at V came to 6 bases and at J to 6 bases, leaving 9 bases not matched to a gene. The CDR3 runs 15 residues. This chain's CDR3 is CASSWTTGGTQPQHF. Here the CDR3 DNA reads TGTGCCAGCAGCTGGACTACAGGGGGCACTCAGCCCCAGCATTTT.

This chain connects TRBV2 to TRBJ2-7; 7 nucleotides align to TRBD1. V lost 4 bases, J lost 2 bases, and 5 bases stayed unmatched. This CDR3 has 14 residues. Germline V gene lookup returns CDR1 SNHLY and CDR2 FYNNEI. This chain's CDR3 is CASSGGQLTYEQYF. CDR3 nucleotides: TGTGCCAGCAGTGGGGGACAGCTTACCTACGAGCAGTACTTC.